The T cell receptor beta chain described here comes from a study of blood T cell repertoires in COVID-19. TCRdb's copy holds only in-frame clones and misses some; the assay was immunoSEQ multiplex PCR. The sample contains under 150,000 clones, approximately 85% of which appear only once. CDR3 size: 11 residues. With 3 bases removed from V and 4 bases from J, the gap between germline ends came to 3 bases. With respect to this clone: Other DNA variants within this sample encode the same CDR3.

This receptor was taken from a human donor in a cohort sampled during active COVID-19. V usage is TRBV12-3 or TRBV12-4 and J usage is TRBJ2-5; D remains unclear. The source material was peripheral blood. The DNA of the CDR3 is TGTGCCAGCAGTTTTCTAGAGACCCAGTACTTC. It encodes CASSFLETQYF.